This TCR beta chain emerged from a study of siplizumab effects on memory and regulatory T cells. Notes on the study in general: Most alloreactive clones went unmapped to unstimulated subsets; only a minor fraction mapped.

Measured with immunoSEQ multiplex PCR; TCRdb has only the in-frame clones, and not every one. The table has more than 45,000 clones, 95% to 97% seen once; the top ten hold 0.64%. Germline-derived CDR1 and CDR2 are SGHTA and FQGTGA. CDR3 length equals 16 residues. The V gene end was trimmed by 4 bases and the J gene end by 2 bases; junction bases not matched to a gene: 5. As to this clone: Its target is unknown.

This clonotype originated in a human donor in good health. The V gene is TRBV7-3, the J gene TRBJ2-5; 12 bases line up with TRBD2. The specimen sequenced was naive CD4+ T cells sorted from blood. In nucleotides, the CDR3 is TGTGCCAGCAGCTCAGGGCTAGCGGGAGGGCAAGAGACCCAGTACTTC. Protein product: CASSSGLAGGQETQYF.